A selection of T cell receptor beta chains follows, all from one sample in a study of shared clonotypes between healthy human individuals. Method: immunoSEQ multiplex PCR; TCRdb's copy keeps in-frame clones and lacks some. The sample records around 700,000 clones, about 92% being singletons. Sequencing was performed on naive CD8+ T cells sorted from blood. These receptors all stem from a man under 40 in good health. Both conserved end residues are part of each CDR3. The D gene is left open where the match is weak. Part of the rows lack a size; the others show once, few, many or a class for expanded clones.

j_call,d_call,v_call,clone_size,cdr3_aa,cdr3_nt
TRBJ2-1,TRBD2,TRBV27,.,CASSSSGPGNEQFF,TGTGCCAGCAGTTCTAGCGGCCCGGGCAATGAGCAGTTCTTC
TRBJ2-1,TRBD2,TRBV13,.,CASSLASGTSGPKTSYNEQFF,TGTGCCAGCAGCTTAGCGTCCGGGACTAGCGGACCTAAAACTTCCTACAATGAGCAGTTCTTC
TRBJ2-7,TRBD2,TRBV15,.,CATSQGLAGSYEQYF,TGTGCCACCAGCCAAGGACTAGCGGGCTCCTACGAGCAGTACTTC
TRBJ1-5,.,TRBV18,.,CASSPIGPAEGQPQHF,TGTGCCAGCTCACCGATCGGACCCGCGGAAGGTCAGCCCCAGCATTTT
TRBJ1-4,.,TRBV7-6,.,CASSLGEHLTTNEKLFF,TGTGCCAGCAGCTTAGGGGAACACTTGACAACTAATGAAAAACTGTTTTTT
TRBJ2-7,.,TRBV4-3,.,CASSQDRGTYEQYF,TGCGCCAGCAGCCAAGATAGGGGCACGTACGAGCAGTACTTC
TRBJ2-7,TRBD1,TRBV10-3,.,CAISAQLGQDYEQYF,TGTGCCATCAGCGCCCAACTTGGACAGGACTACGAGCAGTACTTC
TRBJ1-2,TRBD1,TRBV29-1,.,CSVEDRDRSYGYTF,TGCAGCGTTGAAGACCGGGACAGGTCTTATGGCTACACCTTC
TRBJ2-3,.,TRBV11-2,.,CASSSPWGGKTHTQYF,TGTGCCAGCAGCTCCCCCTGGGGGGGCAAGACACATACGCAGTATTTT
TRBJ2-7,TRBD1,TRBV27,.,CASSPGQVRHEQYF,TGTGCCAGCAGCCCGGGACAGGTCCGCCACGAGCAGTACTTC
TRBJ2-7,.,TRBV5-4,.,CASSSQSYEQYF,TGTGCCAGCAGCTCACAGTCCTACGAGCAGTACTTC
TRBJ2-1,TRBD2,TRBV2,.,CASFYGGLAGNEQFF,TGTGCCAGCTTTTATGGGGGACTAGCGGGGAATGAGCAGTTCTTC
TRBJ1-5,TRBD1,TRBV7-6,.,CASSRQGNQPQHF,TGTGCCAGCAGCCGACAGGGGAATCAGCCCCAGCATTTT
TRBJ1-1,.,TRBV27,.,CASGRGTEAFF,TGTGCCAGTGGACGAGGCACTGAAGCTTTCTTT
TRBJ1-1,TRBD1,TRBV9,.,CASSPQPTGTGNLLGEAFF,TGTGCCAGCAGCCCTCAACCGACCGGGACAGGGAATCTGTTAGGTGAAGCTTTCTTT
TRBJ2-1,TRBD2,TRBV6-5,.,CASSPGGAYNEQFF,TGTGCCAGCAGCCCGGGGGGAGCATACAATGAGCAGTTCTTC
TRBJ2-7,TRBD2,TRBV11-2,.,CASSLETTSGGYEQYF,TGTGCCAGCAGCTTAGAGACAACTAGCGGAGGTTACGAGCAGTACTTC
TRBJ2-7,.,TRBV5-4,few,CASSLRGSSHEQYF,TGTGCCAGCAGCTTACGAGGGAGTTCCCACGAGCAGTACTTC
TRBJ2-1,.,TRBV7-3,.,CASSLEPTAFNSYNEQFF,TGTGCCAGCAGCTTAGAACCCACAGCCTTCAACTCCTACAATGAGCAGTTCTTC
TRBJ1-2,TRBD1,TRBV7-9,.,CASSPGQVNYGYTF,TGTGCCAGCAGCCCGGGACAGGTGAACTATGGCTACACCTTC
TRBJ2-2,.,TRBV29-1,.,CSVDVGELFF,TGCAGCGTTGACGTCGGGGAGCTGTTTTTT
TRBJ2-7,.,TRBV18,.,CASSPLGGAFYEQYF,TGTGCCAGCTCACCCTTGGGGGGCGCGTTCTACGAGCAGTACTTC
TRBJ1-3,.,TRBV10-2,.,CASSESIINTIYF,TGCGCCAGCAGTGAGTCGATTATAAACACCATATATTTT
TRBJ2-1,.,TRBV5-4,.,CASRTGPEQFF,TGTGCCAGCAGGACCGGCCCTGAGCAGTTCTTC
TRBJ2-2,.,TRBV18,.,CASSPRGNTGELFF,TGTGCCAGCTCACCGAGGGGGAACACCGGGGAGCTGTTTTTT
TRBJ2-1,.,TRBV7-9,once,CASSQQRDEQFF,TGTGCCAGCAGTCAACAGAGGGATGAGCAGTTCTTC
TRBJ2-5,TRBD2,TRBV27,.,CASSSSGSWQETQYF,TGTGCCAGCAGCTCCAGCGGGAGCTGGCAAGAGACCCAGTACTTC
TRBJ2-2,TRBD1,TRBV19,.,CASSIRQGNTGELFF,TGTGCCAGTAGTATAAGACAGGGGAACACCGGGGAGCTGTTTTTT
TRBJ1-5,.,TRBV5-8,.,CASSSITGPKGRHF,TGTGCCAGCAGCTCAATAACCGGGCCGAAGGGTCGGCATTTT
TRBJ2-5,TRBD2,TRBV15,once,CATSRSSGTSGSWYQETQYF,TGTGCCACCAGCAGAAGCTCCGGGACTAGCGGGAGTTGGTACCAAGAGACCCAGTACTTC
TRBJ1-1,.,TRBV2,.,CASDAQAEAFF,TGTGCCAGCGACGCGCAGGCTGAAGCTTTCTTT
TRBJ2-7,.,TRBV27,.,CASSYRDGSSYEQYF,TGTGCCAGCAGTTACCGGGACGGTAGCTCCTACGAGCAGTACTTC
TRBJ2-1,.,TRBV14,.,CASSQEIGQYNEQFF,TGTGCCAGCAGCCAAGAAATCGGTCAGTACAATGAGCAGTTCTTC
TRBJ2-3,TRBD2,TRBV11-3,.,CASSTGLAGVPDTQYF,TGTGCCAGCAGCACCGGACTAGCGGGAGTCCCAGATACGCAGTATTTT
TRBJ2-1,.,TRBV25-1,.,CASSRGRAHYNEQFF,TGTGCCAGCAGTAGGGGGAGGGCACACTACAATGAGCAGTTCTTC
TRBJ1-5,.,TRBV7-2,.,CASSLAGYQPQHF,TGTGCCAGCAGCTTAGCCGGTTATCAGCCCCAGCATTTT
TRBJ1-1,.,TRBV6-1,.,CASSESGFMNTEAFF,TGTGCCAGCAGTGAATCGGGCTTCATGAACACTGAAGCTTTCTTT
TRBJ1-2,.,TRBV7-9,.,CASTDEVNYGYTF,TGTGCCAGCACCGACGAGGTTAACTATGGCTACACCTTC
TRBJ1-5,.,TRBV6-6,.,CASSHGPQGINQPQHF,TGTGCCAGCAGCCACGGGCCTCAGGGAATCAATCAGCCCCAGCATTTT
TRBJ2-1,.,TRBV7-9,.,CASSLVAYNEQFF,TGTGCCAGCAGCTTAGTGGCCTACAATGAGCAGTTCTTC